The entry below gives a single T cell receptor beta chain sequence along with its context. Its target antigen remains unknown. Base quality data are lacking; no much larger clone is found one base away. This sample was included in a study of blood T cell repertoires in COVID-19 (dated by TCRdb to about 2020). In the study overall: The collaborator samples originated in the United States, Italy and Spain and spanned the acute and convalescent phases of COVID-19. The material from the prospective study consisted of cDNA or gDNA derived from T cells, B-cell-depleted T cells, or PBMCs. Deeply sampled blood TCRbeta repertoires from subjects exposed to, actively infected with, or recovered from COVID-19 were included in the dataset. A freely available public database, intended as a resource for researchers studying the immune response to SARS-CoV-2, is where the repertoires were released. Samples came from the ongoing ImmuneRACE study (first 160 participants) plus 1,254 subjects from 6 global collaborators. The sample metadata nearly always contained a de-identified subject ID, COVID-19 status, age in years and sex. HLA class I and class II types, where available, came from metadata supplied by the sample provider rather than from assay-based typing.

Each collaborating institution followed its own protocols to collect whole blood in K2EDTA tubes. For TCRbeta analysis, collaborator samples were shipped as frozen whole blood, as isolated PBMCs, or as DNA extracted from either sample type. What the research found in general, with its limitations: The quantity of clinical and demographic metadata differed by source and by participant and was supplied without curation.

TCRbeta CDR3 regions were amplified from genomic DNA using the immunoSEQ Assay, a bias-controlled multiplex PCR. The study's processing was this. The number of nucleated cells in each sample was estimated by amplification of reference gene primers within the assay. To quantify the absolute abundance of each unique TCRbeta CDR3 rearrangement, sequence reads were collapsed and filtered. For each sample, productive Simpson clonality was calculated as the square root of Simpson's diversity index over productive rearrangements. Drawn from immuneACCESS, this table holds only the in-frame rearrangements with V and J called that TCRdb kept. Clones are partly lost; checked studies trace under half to an unresolved V gene and leave the rest unexplained. D and trimming were read from the DNA, whereas the V and J calls and clone size are those reported in that table. The sample yields 150,000 to 200,000 clones; approximately 86% were counted once. Clones ranked in the top ten supply roughly 7% of the sample.

The CDR3 holds 16 amino acids from the cysteine to the phenylalanine. The entry retains the CDR3 DNA only, 48 bases that are in frame from base 1. Here V drops 3 bases and J drops 11 bases, and the junction holds 16 bases not matched to any gene. From the germline V gene (reference sequence), CDR1 is GTSNPN and CDR2 is SVGIG. The TCR sequence derives from a man in his fifties with active or convalescent COVID-19. The chain is made from TRBV30 and TRBJ1-4; 9 central nucleotides agree with TRBD1. Material: peripheral blood. The CDR3 region reads CAWSATFTGGAGKLFF. The nucleotides are TGTGCCTGGAGCGCGACTTTTACAGGGGGCGCTGGGAAACTGTTTTTT.